These 23 T cell receptor beta chains originate from one sample sequenced in a study of cytomegalovirus exposure and HLA in healthy donors. Both 60 Vbeta primers and 13 Jbeta primers went into the PCR. TCRdb's table, derived via immunoSEQ multiplex PCR, lists solely in-frame clones and lacks some. The table shows around 94,000 clones, with approximately 78% occurring only once. Sequencing input: PBMCs. The receptors were gathered from a woman in her 40s in good health and CMV-seropositive.

This CDR3 reads CASSYEGSGGYEQYF. DNA for the CDR3: TGTGCCAGCAGTTACGAGGGTTCCGGGGGCTACGAGCAGTACTTC. This chain links TRBV6-5 with TRBJ2-7, with D possibly being TRBD2 (6 bases). This CDR3 is 15 amino acids long. The germline gives CDR1 MNHEY, CDR2 SVGAGI. With 2 bases removed from V and 3 bases from J, the gap between germline ends came to 14 bases.

V and J are TRBV28 and TRBJ2-2, with 7 bases matching TRBD2. This CDR3 contains 17 residues. Germline V lookup: CDR1 MDHEN, CDR2 SYDVKM. Trimming removed 3 bases from V and 4 bases from J; junction bases left unmatched: 11. The CDR3: CASSFESAGVGTGELFF. CDR3 coding DNA: TGTGCCAGCAGTTTTGAGTCGGCGGGAGTGGGCACCGGGGAGCTGTTTTTT.

The chain recombines TRBV7-2 with TRBJ2-2; 14 bases match TRBD2. V shed 5 bases, J shed 5 bases, and the junction held 10 bases outside the gene matches. Germline CDR1 SGHTA, CDR2 FQGNSA. The CDR3 loop spans 18 amino acids. The DNA for the CDR3 is TGTGCCAGCAGCATCGACATTCGGACTAGCGGGAGGACCGGGGAGCTGTTTTTT. Residues: CASSIDIRTSGRTGELFF.

This clone is a singleton in its sample. The rearrangement joins TRBV28 to TRBJ2-7; 8 bases fit TRBD1. V trimming: 5 bases; J trimming: 6 bases; junction bases outside the gene matches: 12. The CDR3 consists of 15 residues. Germline CDR1 MDHEN, CDR2 SYDVKM. The CDR3: CASSQRQGRTGEQYF. The CDR3 DNA reads as TGTGCCAGCAGTCAGCGACAGGGGAGAACGGGCGAGCAGTACTTC.

The chain uses TRBV7-9 and TRBJ2-3; TRBD2 might be the D (5 bases). Trimming took 10 bases from V and 5 from J, leaving 19 bases between them. This CDR3 is built from 14 residues. The germline CDR1 and CDR2 sequences are SEHNR and FQNEAQ (reference sequence). The CDR3 DNA reads as TGTGCCACGCAGATCACGGGATTGGGAGATACGCAGTATTTT. Translated, it gives CATQITGLGDTQYF.

The CDR3 loop is CAWSVFSGRDYEQYF. CDR3 DNA sequence: TGTGCCTGGAGTGTATTTAGCGGGAGAGACTACGAGCAGTACTTC. The V gene is TRBV30, the J gene TRBJ2-7; TRBD2 matches 9 bases. V trimming: 0 bases; J trimming: 3 bases; junction bases outside the gene matches: 6. CDR1 is GTSNPN, CDR2 SVGIG, per germline (reference sequence). This CDR3 region has 15 residues.

The CDR3 nucleotides are TGTGCCAGCAGCCAGAAATATAGCAATCAGCCCCAGCATTTT. It is translated as CASSQKYSNQPQHF. The chain links TRBV5-6 to TRBJ1-5; D remains unclear. Germline assignment: CDR1 SGHDT and CDR2 YYEEEE. The length of the CDR3 is 14 residues. Trimming removed 4 bases from V and 0 bases from J, with 8 bases in between.

The chain carries TRBV2 and TRBJ2-1; TRBD2 aligns across 8 bases. The CDR3 is made up of 14 amino acids. With V trimmed by 7 bases and J by 5 bases, 7 bases remained unmatched. From germline, CDR1 is SNHLY and CDR2 FYNNEI. The CDR3 spells CASKQRGIDNEQFF. The CDR3 DNA follows: TGTGCCAGCAAACAGCGGGGGATAGACAATGAGCAGTTCTTC. The whole variable domain, filled in from reference TRBV2 and TRBJ2-1, reads EPEVTQTPSHQVTQMGQEVILRCVPISNHLYFYWYRQILGQKVEFLVSFYNNEISEKSEIFDDQFSVERPDGSNFTLKIRSTKLEDSAMYFCASKQRGIDNEQFFGPGTRLTVL.

The rearrangement joins TRBV29-1 to TRBJ2-1, with 7 nucleotides matching TRBD1. V was pared by 4 bases and J by 7 bases, with 4 bases of the junction left unmatched. From germline, CDR1 is SQVTM and CDR2 ANQGSEA. CDR3 length: 12 amino acids. DNA of the CDR3: TGCAGCGTTGCCGGGACAGAAAATGAGCAGTTCTTC. Protein: CSVAGTENEQFF.

This rearrangement joins TRBV28 to TRBJ2-7; 9 positions match TRBD2. Germline V gene lookup returns CDR1 MDHEN and CDR2 SYDVKM. V dropped 3 bases and J dropped 3; count of bases not matched to a gene: 6. The CDR3 is 15 residues long. The CDR3 reads CASSFGGTSSYEQYF. As DNA, the CDR3 is TGTGCCAGCAGTTTCGGCGGGACTAGCAGCTACGAGCAGTACTTC.

This clone has only one observation. The rearrangement uses TRBV19 and TRBJ2-1, with 10 nucleotides matching TRBD2. V trimming: 9 bases; J trimming: 1 base; junction bases outside the gene matches: 6. Per germline, CDR1 LNHDA and CDR2 SQIVND (reference sequence). There are 15 residues in the CDR3. In DNA, the CDR3 is TGTGCCAGCCTTTTAGCGGGAGGATCCTACAATGAGCAGTTCTTC. It specifies CASLLAGGSYNEQFF.

The V call is TRBV6-6, the J call TRBJ1-2, with D perhaps TRBD1 (5 bases). This CDR3 has 12 residues. V was cut by 7 bases and J by 10 bases, with 16 bases left in between. Germline values: CDR1 MNHNY, CDR2 SVGAGI (reference sequence). CDR3 in amino acids: CASNRQTDAYTF. The CDR3 region has the DNA TGTGCCAGCAATCGACAGACGGATGCCTACACCTTC.

The V and J genes are TRBV29-1 and TRBJ2-2, with D perhaps matching TRBD2 (6 bases). CDR1 and CDR2 from the germline V gene are SQVTM and ANQGSEA. Trimming removed 0 bases from V and 6 bases from J, with 11 bases in between. There are 14 residues in the CDR3. The CDR3 DNA reads TGCAGCGTTGAAGAACGAAGGAGGGCCGGGGAGCTGTTTTTT. Translation gives CSVEERRRAGELFF.

CDR3 DNA: TGTGCCAGCAGCCAAGACAGCCTATATGGCTACACCTTC. It is translated as CASSQDSLYGYTF. The chain couples TRBV11-3 to TRBJ1-2; D possibly corresponds to TRBD1 (5 bases). Germline CDR1 is SGHNT and CDR2 is YENEEA. V lost 5 bases and J 5 bases, leaving 12 bases between the germline ends. The CDR3 loop spans 13 amino acids.

This chain joins TRBV19 and TRBJ2-1, with D possibly TRBD1 on 7 matching bases. The germline CDR1 and CDR2 sequences are LNHDA and SQIVND (reference sequence). The V and J ends lost 4 bases and 6 bases respectively, with 16 bases between them. This CDR3 comprises 15 residues. The CDR3 coding sequence is TGTGCCAGTAGTACTCGCTACAGGGGAGGCAATGAGCAGTTCTTC. Protein product: CASSTRYRGGNEQFF.

The V gene is TRBV5-1, the J gene TRBJ2-7; D may be TRBD1 (5 bases). The CDR3 covers 13 residues. CDR1 is SGHRS, CDR2 YFSETQ, per germline. The germline V and J ends were trimmed by 0 bases and 6 bases, with 10 bases remaining between them. The chain's CDR3 is CASSLVSRVEQYF. The CDR3 nucleotides read TGCGCCAGCAGCTTGGTTAGCAGGGTCGAGCAGTACTTC. Full variable domain (remainder filled in from reference TRBV5-1 and TRBJ2-7): KAGVTQTPRYLIKTRGQQVTLSCSPISGHRSVSWYQQTPGQGLQFLFEYFSETQRNKGNFPGRFSGRQFSNSRSEMNVSTLELGDSALYLCASSLVSRVEQYFGPGTRLTVT.

This clone is medium-sized within its sample. The chain employs TRBV16 and TRBJ1-1; D is ambiguous. CDR1 and CDR2 from the germline V gene are KGHSY and FQNENV. The CDR3 runs 13 residues. The V end lost 5 bases, the J end lost 7 bases, and 14 bases lay between the germline ends. CDR3 DNA sequence: TGTGCCAGCAGCTCGGGAACAGTGGTTGAAGCTTTCTTT. Translating it yields CASSSGTVVEAFF.

V and J are TRBV28 and TRBJ2-4, with 9 bases matching TRBD1. Germline assignment: CDR1 MDHEN and CDR2 SYDVKM. The V gene end was trimmed by 5 bases and the J gene end by 1 base; junction bases not matched to a gene: 6. The CDR3 is made up of 16 amino acids. CDR3 protein: CASSKRDRVAKNIQYF. The CDR3 region has the DNA TGTGCCAGCAGTAAAAGGGACAGGGTGGCCAAAAACATTCAGTACTTC.

The DNA of the CDR3 is TGTGCCAGTAGTATGTGGGAGGGGCCGCCCTCCTCCTACAATGAGCAGTTCTTC. It codes for CASSMWEGPPSSYNEQFF. The V gene is TRBV19, the J gene TRBJ2-1; 7 bases map to TRBD2. Germline CDR1 reads LNHDA; CDR2 reads SQIVND (reference sequence). V trimming: 3 bases; J trimming: 0 bases; junction bases outside the gene matches: 11. The CDR3 is 18 amino acids. Complete variable domain (other parts from reference TRBV19 and TRBJ2-1): DGGITQSPKYLFRKEGQNVTLSCEQNLNHDAMYWYRQDPGQGLRLIYYSQIVNDFQKGDIAEGYSVSREKKESFPLTVTSAQKNPTAFYLCASSMWEGPPSSYNEQFFGPGTRLTVL.

The V and J genes are TRBV4-3 and TRBJ2-4; TRBD2 matches 10 bases. V shed 1 base and J 8 bases; nucleotides not matched to a gene: 8. The germline gives CDR1 LGHNA, CDR2 YSLEER. The CDR3 consists of 16 residues. Here the CDR3 reads CASSQGSSGSDDIQYF. For the CDR3, the DNA is TGCGCCAGCAGCCAAGGGTCTAGCGGGAGTGATGACATTCAGTACTTC.

The chain combines TRBV9 with TRBJ2-7; 9 bases map to TRBD1. Germline V gene data show CDR1 as SGDLS and CDR2 as YYNGEE. CDR3 size: 19 residues. After removal of 4 bases from V and 0 bases from J, the junction contained 17 bases not matched to a gene. The CDR3 spells CASSPTGGVGHVSSYEQYF. CDR3 bases: TGTGCCAGCAGCCCTACAGGGGGCGTAGGCCATGTAAGCTCCTACGAGCAGTACTTC.

The V call is TRBV21-1, the J call TRBJ2-7; the table names TRBD1, a call not compared with the DNA. TRBV21-1 is labeled a pseudogene. CDR3 size: 14 residues. CDR3 DNA: TGTGCCAGCAGCGTCACAGGTGTCTCCTACGAGCAGTACTTC. Its protein is CASSVTGVSYEQYF.

The V and J genes are TRBV19 and TRBJ2-4; D is possibly TRBD2 (6 bases). The CDR3 spans 15 residues. Germline lookup yields CDR1 LNHDA and CDR2 SQIVND (reference sequence). Trimming took 5 bases from V and 5 from J, leaving 16 bases between them. The DNA for the CDR3 is TGTGCCAGTAGTTTCCCACGGGGGTCCGAAAACATTCAGTACTTC. Protein sequence: CASSFPRGSENIQYF. Variable domain in full (rest from reference TRBV19 and TRBJ2-4): DGGITQSPKYLFRKEGQNVTLSCEQNLNHDAMYWYRQDPGQGLRLIYYSQIVNDFQKGDIAEGYSVSREKKESFPLTVTSAQKNPTAFYLCASSFPRGSENIQYFGAGTRLSVL.